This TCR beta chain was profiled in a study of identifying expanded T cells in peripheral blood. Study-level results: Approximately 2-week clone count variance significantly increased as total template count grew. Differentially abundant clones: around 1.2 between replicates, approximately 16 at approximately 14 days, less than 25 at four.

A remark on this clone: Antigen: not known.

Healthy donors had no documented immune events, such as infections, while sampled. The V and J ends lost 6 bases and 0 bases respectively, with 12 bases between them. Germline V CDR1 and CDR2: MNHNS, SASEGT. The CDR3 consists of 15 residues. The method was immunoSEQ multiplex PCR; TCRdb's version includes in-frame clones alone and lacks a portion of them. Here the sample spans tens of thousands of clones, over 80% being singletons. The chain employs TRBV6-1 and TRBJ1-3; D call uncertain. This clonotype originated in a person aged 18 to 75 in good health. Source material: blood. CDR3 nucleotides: TGTGCCAGCAGGGATCCCGGAGGCTCTGGAAACACCATATATTTT. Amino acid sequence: CASRDPGGSGNTIYF.